A selection of T cell receptor beta chains follows, all from one sample in a study of long-term antiretroviral therapy in people with HIV. Method: immunoSEQ multiplex PCR; TCRdb's copy keeps in-frame clones and lacks some. The table includes roughly 16,000 clones, 75% to 85% detected once. The specimen comprised unsorted PBMCs, sampled 2.1 years after starting antiretroviral therapy. These receptors came from a man aged 40-49 years with HIV. CDR3s include the opening cysteine and the closing phenylalanine or tryptophan. A D gene is named only where the DNA matches it firmly. The size of a clone is reported for some rows only, either as once, few or many, or as a class for expanded clones.

v_gene: TRBV5-1; d_gene: .; abundance: .; j_gene: TRBJ2-2; CDR3nt: TGCGCCAGCAGCTTGTGGGGCGGGAACACCGGGGAGCTGTTTTTT; CDR3aa: CASSLWGGNTGELFF
v_gene: TRBV10-3; d_gene: .; abundance: .; j_gene: TRBJ2-5; CDR3nt: TGTGCCATCAGTGAGAGGAGCGGGCAAGAGACCCAGTACTTC; CDR3aa: CAISERSGQETQYF
v_gene: TRBV10-3; d_gene: TRBD2; abundance: once; j_gene: TRBJ2-7; CDR3nt: TGTGCCATCAGTGAGTCCGGACTAGCGGGCAACGAGCAGTACTTC; CDR3aa: CAISESGLAGNEQYF
v_gene: TRBV2; d_gene: TRBD1; abundance: .; j_gene: TRBJ1-5; CDR3nt: TGTGCCAGCAGCGCGGGACAGGCTAATAATCAGCCCCAGCATTTT; CDR3aa: CASSAGQANNQPQHF
v_gene: TRBV14; d_gene: .; abundance: .; j_gene: TRBJ1-1; CDR3nt: TGTGCCAGCAGCCAAGGGCGATGGCGGAACACTGAAGCTTTCTTT; CDR3aa: CASSQGRWRNTEAFF
v_gene: TRBV6-5; d_gene: TRBD1; abundance: .; j_gene: TRBJ1-1; CDR3nt: TGTGCCAGCAGTTACGGACAGGCGTGGCTGAACACTGAAGCTTTCTTT; CDR3aa: CASSYGQAWLNTEAFF
v_gene: TRBV7-9; d_gene: TRBD1; abundance: few; j_gene: TRBJ1-2; CDR3nt: TGTGCCAGCAGCCCGGGACAGGACGCGAGCTATGGCTACACCTTC; CDR3aa: CASSPGQDASYGYTF
v_gene: TRBV19; d_gene: TRBD1; abundance: large; j_gene: TRBJ2-3; CDR3nt: TGTGCCAGTAGGAGGGGACAGGGTGGCACAGATACGCAGTATTTT; CDR3aa: CASRRGQGGTDTQYF
v_gene: TRBV21-1; d_gene: .; abundance: .; j_gene: TRBJ2-7; CDR3nt: TGTGCCAGCAGCCTCATTGCGGGATTCTACGAGCAGTACTTC; CDR3aa: CASSLIAGFYEQYF
v_gene: TRBV9; d_gene: .; abundance: .; j_gene: TRBJ2-2; CDR3nt: TGTGCCAGCAGCTTTGTATACGGGGAGCTGTTTTTT; CDR3aa: CASSFVYGELFF
v_gene: TRBV13; d_gene: TRBD1; abundance: .; j_gene: TRBJ2-7; CDR3nt: TGTGCCAGCAGCTTAGGGTCCACAGGGGGCACCTACGAGCAGTACTTC; CDR3aa: CASSLGSTGGTYEQYF
v_gene: TRBV4-1; d_gene: .; abundance: .; j_gene: TRBJ1-2; CDR3nt: TGCGCCAGCAGCCAAGGGGGGATGGGAGCTAACTATGGCTACACCTTC; CDR3aa: CASSQGGMGANYGYTF
v_gene: TRBV29-1; d_gene: .; abundance: .; j_gene: TRBJ2-7; CDR3nt: TGCAGCGTTTTCGGGGCCTCCTACGAGCAGTACTTC; CDR3aa: CSVFGASYEQYF
v_gene: TRBV7-9; d_gene: .; abundance: once; j_gene: TRBJ1-2; CDR3nt: TGTGCCAGCACAGACGGATTAGGGAACTATGGCTACACCTTC; CDR3aa: CASTDGLGNYGYTF
v_gene: TRBV7-9; d_gene: .; abundance: .; j_gene: TRBJ1-2; CDR3nt: TGTGCCAGCAGCCAGGACAGCGGCTATGGCTACACCTTC; CDR3aa: CASSQDSGYGYTF
v_gene: TRBV29-1; d_gene: TRBD1; abundance: once; j_gene: TRBJ2-1; CDR3nt: TGCAGCGTTGAAGATTATGGGACAGGGGCCGAGCAGTTCTTC; CDR3aa: CSVEDYGTGAEQFF
v_gene: TRBV29-1; d_gene: TRBD1; abundance: .; j_gene: TRBJ1-1; CDR3nt: TGCAGCGTTGTTCCAGGGGGTGGGACTGAAGCTTTCTTT; CDR3aa: CSVVPGGGTEAFF
v_gene: TRBV2; d_gene: .; abundance: .; j_gene: TRBJ2-2; CDR3nt: TGTGCCAGCAGTGTGGGTGGCCCTACCGGGGAGCTGTTTTTT; CDR3aa: CASSVGGPTGELFF
v_gene: TRBV19; d_gene: .; abundance: .; j_gene: TRBJ2-7; CDR3nt: TGTGCCAGTAGTATTGCCCCGGGGACTCTCTACGAGCAGTACTTC; CDR3aa: CASSIAPGTLYEQYF
v_gene: TRBV27; d_gene: .; abundance: few; j_gene: TRBJ2-7; CDR3nt: TGTGCCAGCAGCCAGGACAGTACCTACGAGCAGTACTTC; CDR3aa: CASSQDSTYEQYF
v_gene: TRBV29-1; d_gene: .; abundance: .; j_gene: TRBJ2-2; CDR3nt: TGCAGCGGAGGCCGTACCACCGGGGAGCTGTTTTTT; CDR3aa: CSGGRTTGELFF
v_gene: TRBV9; d_gene: TRBD2; abundance: .; j_gene: TRBJ2-3; CDR3nt: TGTGCCAGCAGCGTAGACAACGGGGGGACCACAGATACGCAGTATTTT; CDR3aa: CASSVDNGGTTDTQYF
v_gene: TRBV4-1; d_gene: TRBD2; abundance: few; j_gene: TRBJ2-7; CDR3nt: TGCGCCAGCAGCCAAGATAGGACTAGCGGGGTCTACGAGCAGTACTTC; CDR3aa: CASSQDRTSGVYEQYF
v_gene: TRBV18; d_gene: .; abundance: .; j_gene: TRBJ1-5; CDR3nt: TGTGCCAGCTCGACGGGGAATCAGCCCCAGCATTTT; CDR3aa: CASSTGNQPQHF
v_gene: TRBV27; d_gene: .; abundance: .; j_gene: TRBJ1-5; CDR3nt: TGTGCCAGCAGTGCCTCGGGCAATCAGCCCCAGCATTTT; CDR3aa: CASSASGNQPQHF
v_gene: TRBV18; d_gene: .; abundance: .; j_gene: TRBJ1-1; CDR3nt: TGTGCCAGCTCATCGACAGAGAACACTGAAGCTTTCTTT; CDR3aa: CASSSTENTEAFF
v_gene: TRBV5-1; d_gene: .; abundance: .; j_gene: TRBJ2-2; CDR3nt: TGCGCCAGCAGCCTTGGTCAGGTTAACACCGGGGAGCTGTTTTTT; CDR3aa: CASSLGQVNTGELFF
v_gene: TRBV27; d_gene: .; abundance: .; j_gene: TRBJ2-7; CDR3nt: TGTGCCAGCAGGGGGATGGACCTCTACGAGCAGTACTTC; CDR3aa: CASRGMDLYEQYF
v_gene: TRBV27; d_gene: .; abundance: .; j_gene: TRBJ1-4; CDR3nt: TGTGCCAGCAGTTTTAGGAGTGGTACTAATGAAAAACTGTTTTTT; CDR3aa: CASSFRSGTNEKLFF
v_gene: TRBV2; d_gene: .; abundance: .; j_gene: TRBJ1-2; CDR3nt: TGTGCCAGCAGTGAACGGGGGGCGGACTATGGCTACACCTTC; CDR3aa: CASSERGADYGYTF
v_gene: TRBV5-6; d_gene: TRBD1; abundance: .; j_gene: TRBJ2-7; CDR3nt: TGTGCCAGCAGCTTGGGGGCTCAGGGACAGGTCGGCGGCTACGAGCAGTACTTC; CDR3aa: CASSLGAQGQVGGYEQYF
v_gene: TRBV29-1; d_gene: .; abundance: .; j_gene: TRBJ1-1; CDR3nt: TGCAGCGTTTCGAACACTGAAGCTTTCTTT; CDR3aa: CSVSNTEAFF
v_gene: TRBV11-2; d_gene: .; abundance: .; j_gene: TRBJ2-7; CDR3nt: TGTGCCAGCAGCTCGGGACTGAGCAGTACTAAAAACGAGCAGTACTTC; CDR3aa: CASSSGLSSTKNEQYF
v_gene: TRBV5-1; d_gene: TRBD1; abundance: .; j_gene: TRBJ2-1; CDR3nt: TGCGCCAGCAGCTTGGCGGGGACAGGGAGCTATGAGCAGTTCTTC; CDR3aa: CASSLAGTGSYEQFF
v_gene: TRBV7-9; d_gene: .; abundance: once; j_gene: TRBJ2-5; CDR3nt: TGTGCCAGCAGCCCCCAAGGCCAGGCCTTCCAAGAGACCCAGTACTTC; CDR3aa: CASSPQGQAFQETQYF
v_gene: TRBV9; d_gene: .; abundance: once; j_gene: TRBJ2-7; CDR3nt: TGTGCCAGCAGCGTAACCCCCGGGACCTACGAGCAGTACTTC; CDR3aa: CASSVTPGTYEQYF
v_gene: TRBV6-1; d_gene: .; abundance: .; j_gene: TRBJ2-2; CDR3nt: TGTGCCAGCAGTCGAACAGCCGCGAACACCGGGGAGCTGTTTTTT; CDR3aa: CASSRTAANTGELFF
v_gene: TRBV9; d_gene: .; abundance: .; j_gene: TRBJ1-2; CDR3nt: TGTGCCAGCACCGACGCCTATGGCTACACCTTC; CDR3aa: CASTDAYGYTF
v_gene: TRBV10-2; d_gene: .; abundance: .; j_gene: TRBJ2-7; CDR3nt: TGCGCCAGCAGTGCGTACAGGGCCGCCTACGAGCAGTACTTC; CDR3aa: CASSAYRAAYEQYF
v_gene: TRBV4-1; d_gene: .; abundance: .; j_gene: TRBJ1-3; CDR3nt: TGCGCCAGCAGCCAAGTGGCAGCAGGGCATCTCAGCTCTGGAAACACCATATATTTT; CDR3aa: CASSQVAAGHLSSGNTIYF
v_gene: TRBV11-2; d_gene: .; abundance: .; j_gene: TRBJ1-4; CDR3nt: TGTGCCAGCAGCTTAGGGCAGGCTGAAAAACTGTTTTTT; CDR3aa: CASSLGQAEKLFF
v_gene: TRBV18; d_gene: .; abundance: few; j_gene: TRBJ2-7; CDR3nt: TGTGCCAGCTCACCGGACAACTCCTACGAGCAGTACTTC; CDR3aa: CASSPDNSYEQYF
v_gene: TRBV7-2; d_gene: TRBD1; abundance: .; j_gene: TRBJ2-7; CDR3nt: TGTGCCAGCAGCCCCGGGGACAGGATGAAAGGCGAGCAGTACTTC; CDR3aa: CASSPGDRMKGEQYF
v_gene: TRBV19; d_gene: .; abundance: .; j_gene: TRBJ1-1; CDR3nt: TGTGCCAGTAGCACAGGGTTCACTGAAGCTTTCTTT; CDR3aa: CASSTGFTEAFF
v_gene: TRBV18; d_gene: TRBD1; abundance: .; j_gene: TRBJ1-1; CDR3nt: TGTGCCAGCTCACCAATCCCGATTGTTCAGGGGGCGAACACTGAAGCTTTCTTT; CDR3aa: CASSPIPIVQGANTEAFF
v_gene: TRBV19; d_gene: .; abundance: .; j_gene: TRBJ1-6; CDR3nt: TGTGCCAGTAGTGAGGGACCTGAAGTTGGCTCACCCCTCCACTTT; CDR3aa: CASSEGPEVGSPLHF